This T cell receptor (beta chain) is from a study of blood T cell repertoires in COVID-19. On the study more broadly: PBMCs, B-cell-depleted T cells, or T cells provided the cDNA or gDNA that made up the material.

As handled by the study authors: Using reference gene primer amplification, nucleated cell counts were estimated. Some clones are missing from TCRdb's copy, which holds only in-frame ones; the method was immunoSEQ multiplex PCR. V, J and clone size were drawn from that table, and D and trimming were deduced from the DNA. The repertoire includes 210,000 or so clones, approximately 81% of them detected once, and about 20% sits in the top ten. The CDR3 is 14 residues long. Germline CDR1 reads SQVTM; CDR2 reads ANQGSEA. Unmatched junction bases numbered 8, after V lost 6 bases and J lost 4 bases. The genes are TRBV29-1 and TRBJ2-1; TRBD1 agrees at 8 bases. Sequenced input: peripheral blood. The clonotype comes from a human donor in a cohort sampled during active COVID-19. CDR3 sequence reads: CSVLPRTGYNEQFF. DNA for the CDR3: TGCAGCGTCCTACCGCGGACAGGGTACAATGAGCAGTTCTTC.